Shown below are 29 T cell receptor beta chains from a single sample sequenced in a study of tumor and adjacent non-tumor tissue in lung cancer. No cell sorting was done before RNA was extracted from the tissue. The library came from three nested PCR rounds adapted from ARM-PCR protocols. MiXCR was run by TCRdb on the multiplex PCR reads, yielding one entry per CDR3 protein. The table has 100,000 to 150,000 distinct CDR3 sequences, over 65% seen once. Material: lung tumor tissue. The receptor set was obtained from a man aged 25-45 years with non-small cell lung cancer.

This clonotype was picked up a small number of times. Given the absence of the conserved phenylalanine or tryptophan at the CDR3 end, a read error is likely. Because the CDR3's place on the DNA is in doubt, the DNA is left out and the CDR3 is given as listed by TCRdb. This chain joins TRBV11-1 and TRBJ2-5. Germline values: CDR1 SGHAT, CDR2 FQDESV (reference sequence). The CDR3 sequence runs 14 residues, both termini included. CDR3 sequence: CASSADTYQETQYL.

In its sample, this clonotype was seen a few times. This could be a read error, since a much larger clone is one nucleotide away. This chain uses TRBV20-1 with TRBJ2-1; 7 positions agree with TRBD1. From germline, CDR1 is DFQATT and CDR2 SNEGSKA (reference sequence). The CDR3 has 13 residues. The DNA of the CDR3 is TGCTGTGCCCCGGCACAGGGGCGGAATGAGCAGTTCTTC. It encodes CCAPAQGRNEQFF.

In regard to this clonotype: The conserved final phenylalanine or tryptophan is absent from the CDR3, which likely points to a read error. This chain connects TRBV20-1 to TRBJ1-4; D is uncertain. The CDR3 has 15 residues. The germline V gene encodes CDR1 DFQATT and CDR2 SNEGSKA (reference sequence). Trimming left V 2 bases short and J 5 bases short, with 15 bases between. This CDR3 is CSARRASGNNEKLFL. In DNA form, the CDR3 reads TGCAGTGCTAGAAGGGCCTCGGGTAACAATGAAAAACTGTTTTTA.

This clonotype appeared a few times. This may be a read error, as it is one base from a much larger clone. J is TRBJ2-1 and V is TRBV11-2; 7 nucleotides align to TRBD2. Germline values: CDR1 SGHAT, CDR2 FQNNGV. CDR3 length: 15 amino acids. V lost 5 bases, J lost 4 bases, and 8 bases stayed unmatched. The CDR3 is CASSPTSWGYNEQFF. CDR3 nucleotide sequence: TGTGCCAGCAGCCCGACTAGCTGGGGGTACAATGAGCAGTTCTTC.

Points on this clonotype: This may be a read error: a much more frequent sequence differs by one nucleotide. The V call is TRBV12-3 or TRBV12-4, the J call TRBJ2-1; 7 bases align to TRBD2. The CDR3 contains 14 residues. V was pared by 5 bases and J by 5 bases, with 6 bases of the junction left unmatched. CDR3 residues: CASSAGVRHNEQFF. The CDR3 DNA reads TGTGCCAGCAGTGCGGGAGTACGTCACAATGAGCAGTTCTTC.

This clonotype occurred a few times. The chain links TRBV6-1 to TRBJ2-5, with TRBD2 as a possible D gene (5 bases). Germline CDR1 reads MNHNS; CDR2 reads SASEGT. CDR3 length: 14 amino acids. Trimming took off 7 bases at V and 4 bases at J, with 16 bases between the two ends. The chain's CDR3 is CASMSGMAGETQYF. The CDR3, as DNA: TGTGCCAGCATGTCGGGAATGGCTGGAGAGACCCAGTACTTC.

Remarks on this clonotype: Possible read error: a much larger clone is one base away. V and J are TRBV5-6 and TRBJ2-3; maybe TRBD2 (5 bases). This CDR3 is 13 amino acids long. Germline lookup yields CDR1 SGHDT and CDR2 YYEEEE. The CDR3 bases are TGTGCCGGCAGCTTGCCCGGGGCAGATACGCAGTATTTT. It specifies CAGSLPGADTQYF.

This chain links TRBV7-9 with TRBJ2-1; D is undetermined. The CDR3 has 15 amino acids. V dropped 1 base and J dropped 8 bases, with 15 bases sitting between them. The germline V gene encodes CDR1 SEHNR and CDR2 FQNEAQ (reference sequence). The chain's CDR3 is CASSLEAGRVDEQFF. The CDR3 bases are TGTGCCAGCAGCTTAGAGGCAGGCCGGGTGGATGAGCAGTTCTTC.

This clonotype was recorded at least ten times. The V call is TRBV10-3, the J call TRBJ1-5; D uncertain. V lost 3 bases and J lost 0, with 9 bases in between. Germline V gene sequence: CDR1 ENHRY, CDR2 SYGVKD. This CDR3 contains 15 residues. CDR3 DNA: TGTGCCATCAGTGATCCGACTTTTAGCAATCAGCCCCAGCATTTT. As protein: CAISDPTFSNQPQHF.

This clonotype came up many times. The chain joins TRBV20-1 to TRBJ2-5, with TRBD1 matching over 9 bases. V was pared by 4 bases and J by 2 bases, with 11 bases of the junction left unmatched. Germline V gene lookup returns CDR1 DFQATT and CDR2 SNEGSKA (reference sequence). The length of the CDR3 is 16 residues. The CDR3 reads CSANTGTGLGQETQYF. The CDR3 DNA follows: TGCAGTGCTAACACCGGGACAGGGTTAGGGCAAGAGACCCAGTACTTC.

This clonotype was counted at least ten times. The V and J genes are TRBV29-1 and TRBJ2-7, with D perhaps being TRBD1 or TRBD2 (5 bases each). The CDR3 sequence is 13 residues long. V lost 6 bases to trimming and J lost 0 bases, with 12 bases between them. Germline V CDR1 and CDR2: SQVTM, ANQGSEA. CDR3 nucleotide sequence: TGCAGCGTAACGGGACGACTCTCCTACGAGCAGTACTTC. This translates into CSVTGRLSYEQYF.

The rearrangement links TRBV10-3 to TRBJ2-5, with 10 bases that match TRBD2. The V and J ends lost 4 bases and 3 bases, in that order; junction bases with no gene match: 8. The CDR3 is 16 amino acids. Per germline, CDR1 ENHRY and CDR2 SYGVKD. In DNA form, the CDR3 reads TGTGCCATCAGTGGTGGCGGACTAGCGGAGGAAGAGACCCAGTACTTC. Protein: CAISGGGLAEEETQYF.

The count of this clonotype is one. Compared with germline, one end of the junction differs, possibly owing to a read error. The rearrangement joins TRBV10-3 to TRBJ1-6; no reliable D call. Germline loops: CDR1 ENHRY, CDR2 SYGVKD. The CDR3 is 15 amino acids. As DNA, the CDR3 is TGTGGCATCAATTGGGATCAGAATTATAATTCACCCCTCCACTTT. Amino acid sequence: CGINWDQNYNSPLHF.

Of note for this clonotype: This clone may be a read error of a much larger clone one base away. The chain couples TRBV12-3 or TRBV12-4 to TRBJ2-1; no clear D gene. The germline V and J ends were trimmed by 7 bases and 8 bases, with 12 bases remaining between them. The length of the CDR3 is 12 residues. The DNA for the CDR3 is TGTGCCAGCACTTCCGGTAAGGATGAGCAGTTCTTC. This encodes CASTSGKDEQFF.

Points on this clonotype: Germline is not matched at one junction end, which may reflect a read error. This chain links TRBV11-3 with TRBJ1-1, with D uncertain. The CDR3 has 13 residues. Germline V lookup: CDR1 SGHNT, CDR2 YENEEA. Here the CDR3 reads CVSSLDANTEAFF. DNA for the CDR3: TGTGTCAGCAGCTTAGATGCGAACACTGAAGCCTTCTTT. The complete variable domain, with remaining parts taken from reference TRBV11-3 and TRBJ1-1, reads EAGVVQSPRYKIIEKKQPVAFWCNPISGHNTLYWYLQNLGQGPELLIRYENEEAVDDSQLPKDRFSAERLKGVDSTLKIQPAELGDSAVYLCVSSLDANTEAFFGQGTRLTVV.

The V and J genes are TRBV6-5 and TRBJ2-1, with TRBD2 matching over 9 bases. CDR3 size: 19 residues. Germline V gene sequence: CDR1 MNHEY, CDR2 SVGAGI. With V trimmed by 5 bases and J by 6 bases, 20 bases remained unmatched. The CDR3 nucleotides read TGTGCCAGCAGTCCCGAGCGGGGGGAAAGTGGGGCGGGAGTCAATGAGCAGTTCTTC. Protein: CASSPERGESGAGVNEQFF.

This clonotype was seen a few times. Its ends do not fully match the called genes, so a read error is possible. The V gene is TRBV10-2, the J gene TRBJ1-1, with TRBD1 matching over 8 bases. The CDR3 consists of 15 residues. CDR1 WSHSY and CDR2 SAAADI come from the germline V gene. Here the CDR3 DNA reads TGCGCCAGCAGGCCAGACAGGGGAGGGAACATTGAAGCTTTCTTT. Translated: CASRPDRGGNIEAFF.

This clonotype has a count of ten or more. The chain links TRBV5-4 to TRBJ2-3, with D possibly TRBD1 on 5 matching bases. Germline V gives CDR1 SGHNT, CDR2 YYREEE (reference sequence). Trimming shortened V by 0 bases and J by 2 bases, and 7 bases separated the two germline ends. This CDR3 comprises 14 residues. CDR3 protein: CASSLDRHTDTQYF. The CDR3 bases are TGTGCCAGCAGCTTGGACAGGCACACAGATACGCAGTATTTT.

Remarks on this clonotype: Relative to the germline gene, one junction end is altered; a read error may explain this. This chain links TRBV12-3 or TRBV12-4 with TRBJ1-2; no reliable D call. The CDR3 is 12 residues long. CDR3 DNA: TGTGCCAGCAGTTTACGACTCTATGGCTACGCCTTC. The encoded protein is CASSLRLYGYAF.

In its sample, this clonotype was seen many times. The CDR3 bases are TGCAGCGTCAGGGACACCTTCAACACTGAAGCTTTCTTT. It specifies CSVRDTFNTEAFF. The rearrangement joins TRBV29-1 to TRBJ1-1; D possibly corresponds to TRBD1 (6 bases). Germline CDR1 SQVTM, CDR2 ANQGSEA. Trimming removed 6 bases from V and 2 bases from J, with 13 bases in between. The CDR3 length is 13 residues. Variable domain in full (rest from reference TRBV29-1 and TRBJ1-1): SAVISQKPSRDICQRGTSLTIQCQVDSQVTMMFWYRQQPGQSLTLIATANQGSEATYESGFVIDKFPISRPNLTFSTLTVSNMSPEDSSIYLCSVRDTFNTEAFFGQGTRLTVV.

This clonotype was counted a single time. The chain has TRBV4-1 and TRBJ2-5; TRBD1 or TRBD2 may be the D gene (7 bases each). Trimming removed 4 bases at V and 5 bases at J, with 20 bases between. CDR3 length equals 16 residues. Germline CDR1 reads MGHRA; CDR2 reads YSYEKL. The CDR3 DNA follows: TGCGCCAGCAGCCGGACTAGAGGGGGCGTAAGGGAGACCCAGTACTTC. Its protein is CASSRTRGGVRETQYF.

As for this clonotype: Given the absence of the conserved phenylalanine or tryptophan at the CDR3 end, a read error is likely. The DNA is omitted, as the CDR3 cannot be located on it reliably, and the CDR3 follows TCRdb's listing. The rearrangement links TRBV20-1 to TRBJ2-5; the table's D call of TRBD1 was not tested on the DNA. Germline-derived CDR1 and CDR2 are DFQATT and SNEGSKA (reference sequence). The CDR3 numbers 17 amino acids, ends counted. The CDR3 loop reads CSAREGRQGKMGRTQYI.

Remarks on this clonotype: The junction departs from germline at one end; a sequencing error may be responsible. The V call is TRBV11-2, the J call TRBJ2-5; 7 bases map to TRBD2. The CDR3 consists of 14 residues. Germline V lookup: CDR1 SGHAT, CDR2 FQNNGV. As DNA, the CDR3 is TGTGTCAGCAGCTTACTGCTAGCGGACACGATCCAGTACTTC. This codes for CVSSLLLADTIQYF.

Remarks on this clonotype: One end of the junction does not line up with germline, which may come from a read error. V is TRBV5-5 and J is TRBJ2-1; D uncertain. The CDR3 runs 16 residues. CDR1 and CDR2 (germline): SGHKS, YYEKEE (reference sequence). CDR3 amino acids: CASSLAACLAINEQFF. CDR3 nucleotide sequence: TGTGCCAGTAGCTTGGCGGCTTGCTTAGCAATAAATGAACAGTTCTTC.

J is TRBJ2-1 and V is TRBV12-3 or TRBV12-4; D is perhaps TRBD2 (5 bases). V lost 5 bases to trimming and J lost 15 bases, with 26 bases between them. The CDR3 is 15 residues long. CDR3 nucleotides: TGTGCCAGCAGTCCCCCAGGAGGCGGAAACAATGAACTGTTCTTC. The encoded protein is CASSPPGGGNNELFF.

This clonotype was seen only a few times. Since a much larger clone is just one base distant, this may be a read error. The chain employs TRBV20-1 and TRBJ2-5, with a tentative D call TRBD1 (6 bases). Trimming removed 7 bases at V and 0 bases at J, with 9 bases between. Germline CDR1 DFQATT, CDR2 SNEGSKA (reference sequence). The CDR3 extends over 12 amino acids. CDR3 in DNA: TGCAGTGTTAGGACAGACCAAGAGACCCAGTACTTC. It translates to CSVRTDQETQYF.

CDR3 region: CASGPRLAGGRARELFF. CDR3 DNA sequence: TGTGCCAGCGGCCCTCGACTAGCGGGGGGCAGGGCCAGGGAGCTGTTTTTT. This chain uses TRBV4-2 with TRBJ2-2; 13 bases agree with TRBD2. V gave up 8 bases and J gave up 9 bases; unmatched junction bases: 15. The CDR3 has 17 amino acids. Germline lookup yields CDR1 LGHNA and CDR2 YNFKEQ.

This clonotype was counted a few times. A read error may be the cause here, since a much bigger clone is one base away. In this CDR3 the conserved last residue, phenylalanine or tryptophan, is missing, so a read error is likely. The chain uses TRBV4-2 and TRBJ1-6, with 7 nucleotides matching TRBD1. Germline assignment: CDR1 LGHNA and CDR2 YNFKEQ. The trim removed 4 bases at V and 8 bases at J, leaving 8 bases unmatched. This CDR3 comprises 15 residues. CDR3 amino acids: CASSPTLQGYSPLHS. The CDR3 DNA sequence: TGTGCCAGCAGCCCGACTCTACAGGGGTATTCACCCCTCCACTCT.

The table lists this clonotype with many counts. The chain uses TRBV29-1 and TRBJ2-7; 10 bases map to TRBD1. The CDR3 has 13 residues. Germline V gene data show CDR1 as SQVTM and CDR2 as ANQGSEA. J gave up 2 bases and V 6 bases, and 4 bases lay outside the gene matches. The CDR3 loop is CSVLGQGAYEQYF. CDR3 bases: TGCAGCGTCCTCGGACAGGGGGCCTACGAGCAGTACTTC.